Below are 21 T cell receptor beta chains sequenced from a single sample in a study of early T cells in non-severe SARS-CoV-2 infection (dated by TCRdb to 2020 to 2022). Libraries were built with 5' RACE. The run used a NextSeq 500. Clones were called with MiXCR by TCRdb after fastp trimmed the public reads at Q25, and only in-frame beta chains were retained. CDR3 protein duplicates are merged, each entry listing the most common genes and DNA. This sample holds approximately 44,000 distinct CDR3 sequences; more than 10% were observed only once. Of the sample, approximately 15% is held by the ten largest clones. Material for sequencing was whole blood. Receptors were obtained from an adult who was a healthcare worker with PCR-confirmed SARS-CoV-2 infection or an uninfected control (not recorded which).

The chain combines TRBV5-1 with TRBJ2-7; D perhaps matches TRBD2 (5 bases). V was pared by 2 bases and J by 3 bases, with 12 bases between. This CDR3 is built from 14 residues. Germline loops: CDR1 SGHRS, CDR2 YFSETQ. The CDR3 DNA reads TGCGCCAGCAGCTTCGAGGGAGAAGACTACGAGCAGTACTTC. This encodes CASSFEGEDYEQYF. Full variable domain (rest looked up from reference TRBV5-1 and TRBJ2-7): KAGVTQTPRYLIKTRGQQVTLSCSPISGHRSVSWYQQTPGQGLQFLFEYFSETQRNKGNFPGRFSGRQFSNSRSEMNVSTLELGDSALYLCASSFEGEDYEQYFGPGTRLTVT.

At least ten counts were recorded for this clonotype. The chain employs TRBV28 and TRBJ1-4; D is undetermined. Germline V gene sequence: CDR1 MDHEN, CDR2 SYDVKM. With 4 bases removed from V and 7 bases from J, the gap between germline ends came to 1 base. The CDR3 loop spans 10 amino acids. CDR3 amino acids: CASSSEKLFF. The CDR3 region has the DNA TGTGCCAGCAGTTCTGAAAAACTGTTTTTT.

With respect to this clonotype: This may arise from a read error, as a much more abundant clone is one base away. The genes are TRBV2 and TRBJ1-1, with D possibly being TRBD1 (6 bases). Germline loops: CDR1 SNHLY, CDR2 FYNNEI. The CDR3 has 14 residues. V was clipped by 3 bases and J by 6 bases, with 14 bases between them. CDR3: CASSEERGTPEAFF. CDR3 sequence (DNA): TGTGCCAGCAGTGAGGAGAGGGGGACCCCTGAAGCTTTCTTT.

This clonotype was picked up many times. The chain has TRBV11-2 and TRBJ2-1, with D uncertain. CDR3 size: 13 residues. Germline CDR1 is SGHAT and CDR2 is FQNNGV. V dropped 7 bases and J dropped 7 bases, with 14 bases sitting between them. The CDR3 bases are TGTGCCAGCACCCTAGGAGTGGCGAATGAGCAGTTCTTC. Translating it yields CASTLGVANEQFF.

This clonotype was seen repeatedly, ten times or more. The V and J genes are TRBV7-2 and TRBJ2-1; 13 nucleotides agree with TRBD2. Germline CDR1 and CDR2: SGHTA and FQGNSA. CDR3 length: 14 residues. With V trimmed by 1 base and J by 13 bases, 4 bases remained unmatched. The CDR3 is CASSLGLAGGGQFF. CDR3 coding DNA: TGTGCCAGCAGCTTAGGACTAGCGGGGGGAGGTCAGTTCTTC.

This clonotype was seen more than once but under ten times. This chain links TRBV28 with TRBJ2-2; D is possibly TRBD2 (6 bases). The CDR3 has 13 amino acids. Germline CDR1 reads MDHEN; CDR2 reads SYDVKM. Trimming took 7 bases from V and 1 from J, leaving 7 bases between them. The CDR3 DNA sequence: TGTGCCAGCATGGGGGGGAACACCGGGGAGCTGTTTTTT. This codes for CASMGGNTGELFF.

V gene TRBV2 combines with J gene TRBJ2-3; TRBD1 agrees at 7 bases. Unmatched junction bases numbered 10, after V lost 8 bases and J lost 5 bases. The CDR3 consists of 14 residues. Germline CDR1 and CDR2: SNHLY and FYNNEI. CDR3 loop: CASFDRVDKDTQYF. The CDR3 DNA follows: TGTGCCAGCTTTGACAGGGTTGATAAAGATACGCAGTATTTT.

Only one count was recorded for this clonotype. The V and J genes are TRBV7-9 and TRBJ2-7; TRBD1 matches at 11 bases. This CDR3 spans 14 amino acids. Germline CDR1 is SEHNR and CDR2 is FQNEAQ (reference sequence). Germline trimming cut 5 bases from V and 6 bases from J; bases unmatched to any gene: 6. The CDR3 nucleotides are TGTGCCAGCAGCCTCGGGACAGGGGGTGGCGAGCAGTACTTC. Protein sequence: CASSLGTGGGEQYF.

This clonotype was detected many times. V gene TRBV2 combines with J gene TRBJ2-1; TRBD1 is a possible D gene (6 bases). V dropped 5 bases and J dropped 3 bases, with 11 bases sitting between them. CDR3 length: 14 residues. Germline V gives CDR1 SNHLY, CDR2 FYNNEI. The CDR3 sequence: CASSWQGRYNEQFF. The CDR3 DNA is TGTGCCAGCAGTTGGCAGGGGCGCTACAATGAGCAGTTCTTC. Based on the CDR3 plus reference TRBV2 and TRBJ2-1, the full variable domain is EPEVTQTPSHQVTQMGQEVILRCVPISNHLYFYWYRQILGQKVEFLVSFYNNEISEKSEIFDDQFSVERPDGSNFTLKIRSTKLEDSAMYFCASSWQGRYNEQFFGPGTRLTVL.

This chain connects TRBV5-1 to TRBJ2-5; D gene unclear. CDR1 and CDR2 (germline): SGHRS, YFSETQ. V was cut by 4 bases and J by 3 bases, with 13 bases left in between. There are 14 residues in the CDR3. CDR3 amino acids: CASSVQAPEETQYF. CDR3 nucleotide sequence: TGCGCCAGCAGCGTCCAGGCGCCGGAAGAGACCCAGTACTTC.

This clonotype was counted many times. J is TRBJ2-2 and V is TRBV6-2 or TRBV6-3, with D unresolved. The V gene lost 5 bases and the J gene lost 0 bases, with 10 bases spanning the gap. Germline CDR1 and CDR2: MNHEY and SVGEGT. There are 15 residues in the CDR3. CDR3 sequence reads: CASSPTGANTGELFF. CDR3 sequence (DNA): TGTGCCAGCAGTCCTACCGGAGCGAACACCGGGGAGCTGTTTTTT.

This clonotype was recorded a few times. The CDR3 loop reads CASSQDGLSAETQYF. The CDR3 coding sequence is TGCGCCAGCAGCCAAGATGGGTTGTCAGCGGAGACCCAGTACTTC. The rearrangement links TRBV4-1 to TRBJ2-5; D is undetermined. CDR3 length: 15 amino acids. Germline CDR1 and CDR2: MGHRA and YSYEKL. V lost 0 bases and J lost 5, with 13 bases in between.

This clonotype came up many times. V usage is TRBV9 and J usage is TRBJ2-3; D is uncertain. Germline V gives CDR1 SGDLS, CDR2 YYNGEE. Deletions cut 5 bases from V and 2 bases from J, with 12 bases between. The CDR3 is 14 amino acids. In DNA form, the CDR3 reads TGTGCCAGCAGTCTCCTCGCGCTCACAGATACGCAGTATTTT. Amino acid sequence: CASSLLALTDTQYF. Filled out from reference TRBV9 and TRBJ2-3, the complete variable domain reads DSGVTQTPKHLITATGQRVTLRCSPRSGDLSVYWYQQSLDQGLQFLIQYYNGEERAKGNILERFSAQQFPDLHSELNLSSLELGDSALYFCASSLLALTDTQYFGPGTRLTVL.

This clonotype was seen repeatedly, ten times or more. The chain combines TRBV15 with TRBJ1-3; D is perhaps TRBD1 (6 bases). The CDR3 spans 16 residues. V dropped 3 bases and J dropped 4 bases, with 16 bases sitting between them. From germline, CDR1 is LNHNV and CDR2 YYDKDF (reference sequence). The chain's CDR3 is CATSRGGGAKGNTIYF. The DNA of the CDR3 is TGTGCCACCAGCAGGGGCGGGGGCGCGAAGGGAAACACCATATATTTT.

The table lists this clonotype with many counts. The chain uses TRBV4-2 and TRBJ2-5, with 8 positions matching TRBD2. CDR1 is LGHNA, CDR2 YNFKEQ, per germline. J was trimmed by 2 bases and V by 0 bases; bases with no gene match: 11. This CDR3 has 18 amino acids. CDR3 protein: CASSQEVALAGTQETQYF. The CDR3 bases are TGTGCCAGCAGCCAAGAAGTTGCGCTAGCGGGTACTCAAGAGACCCAGTACTTC.

J is TRBJ1-4 and V is TRBV5-1; weak D call: TRBD1 (5 bases). This CDR3 has 14 amino acids. Deletions cut 5 bases from V and 5 bases from J, with 13 bases between. The germline V gene encodes CDR1 SGHRS and CDR2 YFSETQ. CDR3 loop: CASRGGTGNEKLFF. The CDR3 DNA reads TGCGCCAGCAGAGGTGGGACGGGGAATGAAAAACTGTTTTTT.

The V call is TRBV7-8, the J call TRBJ2-5; D gene uncertain. The CDR3 runs to 11 residues. Trimming took 4 bases from V and 6 from J, leaving 6 bases between them. CDR1 is SGHVS and CDR2 is FQNEAQ in the germline V gene. The CDR3 DNA is TGTGCCAGCAGCTATCGGCAGACCCAGTACTTC. This gives the protein CASSYRQTQYF.

This clonotype was observed at least ten times. This chain uses TRBV12-3 or TRBV12-4 with TRBJ2-5; D might be TRBD1 (5 bases). V gave up 6 bases and J gave up 5 bases, with 7 bases separating them. The CDR3 consists of 11 residues. The CDR3 region is CASRGQETQYF. The CDR3 region has the DNA TGTGCCAGCAGGGGGCAGGAGACCCAGTACTTC.

V and J are TRBV5-1 and TRBJ2-7; possibly TRBD2 for D (5 bases). The V end was cut by 6 bases, the J end by 6 bases, with 10 bases between. Per the germline V gene, CDR1 is SGHRS and CDR2 is YFSETQ. The CDR3 contains 11 residues. In DNA form, the CDR3 reads TGCGCCAGCACCTTCGGGGTCGAGCAGTACTTC. Protein: CASTFGVEQYF.

This clonotype occurred many times. The chain links TRBV11-2 to TRBJ1-5; the D is unclear. Germline CDR1 reads SGHAT; CDR2 reads FQNNGV. V was trimmed by 4 bases and J by 4 bases, leaving 8 bases between them. This CDR3 is 13 amino acids long. The CDR3 DNA reads TGTGCCAGCAGCTCAGGACTGAATCAGCCCCAGCATTTT. Translating it yields CASSSGLNQPQHF.

This clonotype came up many times. The chain couples TRBV7-2 to TRBJ2-7, with D unclear. CDR3 length: 14 residues. Looked up from germline, CDR1 is SGHTA and CDR2 is FQGNSA. Trimming pared 0 bases from V and 4 bases from J, leaving 10 bases between. CDR3 amino acids: CASSLAFSLYEQYF. CDR3 sequence (DNA): TGTGCCAGCAGCTTAGCGTTCAGTTTATACGAGCAGTACTTC.